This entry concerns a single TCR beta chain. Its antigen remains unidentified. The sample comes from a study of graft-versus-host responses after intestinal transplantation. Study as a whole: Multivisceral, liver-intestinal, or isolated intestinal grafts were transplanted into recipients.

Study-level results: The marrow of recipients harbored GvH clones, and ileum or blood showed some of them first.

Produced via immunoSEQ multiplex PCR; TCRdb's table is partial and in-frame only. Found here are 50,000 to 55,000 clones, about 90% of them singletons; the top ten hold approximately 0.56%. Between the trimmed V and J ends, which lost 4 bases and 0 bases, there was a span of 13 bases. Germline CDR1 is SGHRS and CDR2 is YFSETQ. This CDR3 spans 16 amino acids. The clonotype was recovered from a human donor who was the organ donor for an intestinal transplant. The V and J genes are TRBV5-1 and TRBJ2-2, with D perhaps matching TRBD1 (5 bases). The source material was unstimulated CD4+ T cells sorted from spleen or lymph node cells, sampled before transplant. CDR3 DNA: TGCGCCAGCAGCCGGAACAGGTTCGCGAACACCGGGGAGCTGTTTTTT. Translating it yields CASSRNRFANTGELFF. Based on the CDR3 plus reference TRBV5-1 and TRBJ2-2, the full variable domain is KAGVTQTPRYLIKTRGQQVTLSCSPISGHRSVSWYQQTPGQGLQFLFEYFSETQRNKGNFPGRFSGRQFSNSRSEMNVSTLELGDSALYLCASSRNRFANTGELFFGEGSRLTVL.